Listed here is a single TCR beta chain. The study defined stable Graves' hyperthyroidism as no ophthalmopathy progression within 18 months. Extraction of PBMCs used 8.5 to 10 ml of fresh peripheral blood. The source material, RNA transcripts, was used to amplify TCR beta CDR3 regions. A set of HTBI primers served as the primers for a first-round RT-PCR of the TCR CDR3. TCRdb independently ran MiXCR on the multiplex PCR reads; one entry per CDR3 protein. This table has about 560,000 distinct CDR3 sequences, roughly 17% appearing once. This entry comes from a study of T cells in Graves' hyperthyroidism and ophthalmopathy. Overall study: It was at initial diagnosis, before any treatment, that peripheral blood was collected.

CDR3 length: 12 residues. V shed 2 bases and J shed 5 bases, with 6 bases lying between them. CDR1 is SGHTA and CDR2 is FQGNSA in the germline V gene. Sequenced sample: blood. The sequence was collected from a woman aged 18 to 35 with Graves' hyperthyroidism. The rearrangement joins TRBV7-2 to TRBJ1-1; D gene unclear. The CDR3 region has the DNA TGTGCCAGCAGCTTACGGCCGACTGAAGCTTTCTTT. It translates to CASSLRPTEAFF.